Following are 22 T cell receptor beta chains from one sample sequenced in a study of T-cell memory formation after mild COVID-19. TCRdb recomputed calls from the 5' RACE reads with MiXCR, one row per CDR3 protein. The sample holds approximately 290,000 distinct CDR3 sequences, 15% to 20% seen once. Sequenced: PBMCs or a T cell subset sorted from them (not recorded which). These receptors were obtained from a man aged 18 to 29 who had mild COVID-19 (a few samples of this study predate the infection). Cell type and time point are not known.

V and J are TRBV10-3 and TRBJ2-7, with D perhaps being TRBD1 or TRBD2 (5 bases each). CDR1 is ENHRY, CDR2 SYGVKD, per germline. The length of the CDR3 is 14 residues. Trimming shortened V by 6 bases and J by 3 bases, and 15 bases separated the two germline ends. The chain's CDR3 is CAISRTGTDYEQYF. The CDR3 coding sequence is TGTGCCATCAGCCGAACCGGGACGGACTACGAGCAGTACTTC.

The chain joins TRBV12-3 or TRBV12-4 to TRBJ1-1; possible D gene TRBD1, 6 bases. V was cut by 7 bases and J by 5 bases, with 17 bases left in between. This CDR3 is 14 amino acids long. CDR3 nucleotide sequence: TGTGCCAGCAAGGGGGGGGGATACATTACTGAAGCTTTCTTT. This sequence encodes CASKGGGYITEAFF.

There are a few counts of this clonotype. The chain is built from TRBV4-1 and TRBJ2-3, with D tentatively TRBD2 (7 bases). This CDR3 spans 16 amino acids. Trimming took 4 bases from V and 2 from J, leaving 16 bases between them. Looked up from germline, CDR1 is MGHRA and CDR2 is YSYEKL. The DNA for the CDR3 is TGCGCCAGCAGCCCCAGGGGACTAAGAAACACAGATACGCAGTATTTT. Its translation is CASSPRGLRNTDTQYF.

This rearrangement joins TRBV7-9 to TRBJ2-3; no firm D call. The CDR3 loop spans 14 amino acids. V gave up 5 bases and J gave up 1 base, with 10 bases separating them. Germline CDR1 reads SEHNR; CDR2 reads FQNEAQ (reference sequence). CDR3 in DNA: TGTGCCAGCAGCGGCGGTACAGGCACAGATACGCAGTATTTT. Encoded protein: CASSGGTGTDTQYF.

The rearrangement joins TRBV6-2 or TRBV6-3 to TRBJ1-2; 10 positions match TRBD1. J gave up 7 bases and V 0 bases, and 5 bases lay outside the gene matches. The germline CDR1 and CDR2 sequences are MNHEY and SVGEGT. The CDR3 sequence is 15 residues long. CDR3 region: CASSYSGQGIFGYTF. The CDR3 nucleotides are TGTGCCAGCAGTTACTCGGGACAGGGGATTTTTGGCTACACCTTC.

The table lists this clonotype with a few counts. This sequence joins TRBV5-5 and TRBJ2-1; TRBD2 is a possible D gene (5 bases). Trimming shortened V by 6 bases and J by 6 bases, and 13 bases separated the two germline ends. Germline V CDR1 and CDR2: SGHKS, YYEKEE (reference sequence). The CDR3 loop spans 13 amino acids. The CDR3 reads CASTTGNGNEQFF. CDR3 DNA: TGTGCCAGCACCACCGGGAATGGCAATGAGCAGTTCTTC.

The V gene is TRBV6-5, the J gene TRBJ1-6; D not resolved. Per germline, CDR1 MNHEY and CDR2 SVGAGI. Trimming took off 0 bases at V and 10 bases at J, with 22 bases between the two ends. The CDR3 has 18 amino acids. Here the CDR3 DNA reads TGTGCCAGCAGTTACTCGACAAGAGGCAGACCTTTGCGATCACCCCTCCACTTT. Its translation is CASSYSTRGRPLRSPLHF.

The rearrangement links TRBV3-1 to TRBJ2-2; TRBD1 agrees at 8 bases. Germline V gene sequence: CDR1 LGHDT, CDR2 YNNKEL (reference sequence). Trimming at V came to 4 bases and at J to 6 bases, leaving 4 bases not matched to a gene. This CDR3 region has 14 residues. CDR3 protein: CASSRSGGPGELFF. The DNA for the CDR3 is TGTGCCAGCAGCCGATCAGGGGGCCCCGGGGAGCTGTTTTTT.

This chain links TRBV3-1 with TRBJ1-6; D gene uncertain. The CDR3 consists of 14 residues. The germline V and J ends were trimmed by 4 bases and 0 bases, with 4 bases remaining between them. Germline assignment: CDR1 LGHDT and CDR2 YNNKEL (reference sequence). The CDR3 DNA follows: TGTGCCAGCAGCCCTCGCTCCTATAATTCACCCCTCCACTTT. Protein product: CASSPRSYNSPLHF.

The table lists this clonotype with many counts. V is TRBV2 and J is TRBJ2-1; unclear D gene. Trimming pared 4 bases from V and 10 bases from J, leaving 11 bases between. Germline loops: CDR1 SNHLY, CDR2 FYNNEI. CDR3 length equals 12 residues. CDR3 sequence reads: CASSVTLGEQFF. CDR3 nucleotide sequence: TGTGCCAGCAGTGTGACCTTAGGGGAGCAGTTCTTC.

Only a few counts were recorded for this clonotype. The CDR3 here is CASSQRGSYTDTQYF. DNA for the CDR3: TGTGCCAGCAGCCAAAGGGGCTCCTACACAGATACGCAGTATTTT. This rearrangement joins TRBV3-1 to TRBJ2-3, with D perhaps matching TRBD1 (5 bases). With 2 bases removed from V and 2 bases from J, the gap between germline ends came to 11 bases. The CDR3 totals 15 residues. From germline, CDR1 is LGHDT and CDR2 YNNKEL (reference sequence).

Here the CDR3 reads CASSQVGTSGGNEQFF. The CDR3 DNA reads as TGTGCCAGCAGCCAAGTAGGGACTAGCGGGGGAAATGAGCAGTTCTTC. The chain couples TRBV4-2 to TRBJ2-1; 14 positions match TRBD2. The CDR3 has 16 amino acids. CDR1 and CDR2 (germline): LGHNA, YNFKEQ. V dropped 1 base and J dropped 7; count of bases not matched to a gene: 3.

CDR3 region: CASGLQGYTEAFF. CDR3 DNA: TGTGCCAGCGGGTTACAGGGGTACACTGAAGCTTTCTTT. The chain carries TRBV6-5 and TRBJ1-1; 7 bases map to TRBD1. The CDR3 sequence is 13 residues long. CDR1 MNHEY and CDR2 SVGAGI come from the germline V gene. V dropped 8 bases and J dropped 3; count of bases not matched to a gene: 6.

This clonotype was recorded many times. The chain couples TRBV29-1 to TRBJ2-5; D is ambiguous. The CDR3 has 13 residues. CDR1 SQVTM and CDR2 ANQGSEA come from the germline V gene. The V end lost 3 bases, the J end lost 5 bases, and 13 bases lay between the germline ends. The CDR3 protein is CSVDTTRRETQYF. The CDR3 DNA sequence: TGCAGCGTTGACACAACCCGACGGGAGACCCAGTACTTC.

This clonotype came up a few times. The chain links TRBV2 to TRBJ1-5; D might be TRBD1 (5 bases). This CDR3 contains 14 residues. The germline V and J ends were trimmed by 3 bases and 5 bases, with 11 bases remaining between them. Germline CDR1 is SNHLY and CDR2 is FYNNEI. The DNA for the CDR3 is TGTGCCAGCAGTGATGTCGGGGGAGATCAGCCCCAGCATTTT. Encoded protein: CASSDVGGDQPQHF.

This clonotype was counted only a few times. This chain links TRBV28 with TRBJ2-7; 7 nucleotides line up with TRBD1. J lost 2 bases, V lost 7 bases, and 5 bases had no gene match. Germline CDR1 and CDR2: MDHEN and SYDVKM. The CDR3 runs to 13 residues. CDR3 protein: CASNNRGAYEQYV. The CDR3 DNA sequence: TGTGCCAGCAACAACAGGGGAGCCTACGAGCAGTACGTC.

This chain's CDR3 is CASLTQGGSNYGYTF. CDR3 nucleotide sequence: TGTGCCAGCCTCACCCAGGGAGGCTCTAACTATGGCTACACCTTC. The chain links TRBV6-5 to TRBJ1-2; D possibly corresponds to TRBD1 (5 bases). The CDR3 runs to 15 residues. V was shortened by 8 bases and J by 0 bases, with 16 bases between the two germline ends. Germline V gene sequence: CDR1 MNHEY, CDR2 SVGAGI.

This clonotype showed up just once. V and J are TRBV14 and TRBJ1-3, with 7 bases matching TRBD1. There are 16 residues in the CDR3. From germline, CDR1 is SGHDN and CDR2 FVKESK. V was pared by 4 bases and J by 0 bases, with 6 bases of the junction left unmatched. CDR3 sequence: CASSPLGQNSGNTIYF. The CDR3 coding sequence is TGTGCCAGCAGCCCGTTGGGACAGAACTCTGGAAACACCATATATTTT.

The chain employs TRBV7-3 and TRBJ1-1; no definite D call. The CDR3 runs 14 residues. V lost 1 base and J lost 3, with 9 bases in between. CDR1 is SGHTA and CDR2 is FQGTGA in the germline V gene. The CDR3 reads CASSLKGDDTEAFF. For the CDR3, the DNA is TGTGCCAGCAGCTTAAAGGGTGACGACACTGAAGCTTTCTTT.

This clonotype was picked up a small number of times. The CDR3 nucleotides are TGTGCCAGCAGCTTAGGGGGGTCTAATGAAAAACTGTTTTTT. Translating it yields CASSLGGSNEKLFF. The V gene is TRBV7-2, the J gene TRBJ1-4; a possible D gene is TRBD1 (5 bases). CDR1 SGHTA and CDR2 FQGNSA come from the germline V gene. This CDR3 comprises 14 residues. V dropped 1 base and J dropped 3 bases, with 6 bases sitting between them.

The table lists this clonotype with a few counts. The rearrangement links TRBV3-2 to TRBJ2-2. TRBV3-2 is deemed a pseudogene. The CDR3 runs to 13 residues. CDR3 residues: CASTQDNTGELFF. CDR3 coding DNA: TGTGCCAGCACCCAGGATAACACCGGGGAGCTGTTTTTT.

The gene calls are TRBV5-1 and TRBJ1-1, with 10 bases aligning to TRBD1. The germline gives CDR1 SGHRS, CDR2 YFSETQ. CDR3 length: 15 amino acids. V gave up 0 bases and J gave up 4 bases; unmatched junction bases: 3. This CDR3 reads CASSLGGQGSTEAFF. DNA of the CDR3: TGCGCCAGCAGCTTGGGGGGACAGGGGAGCACTGAAGCTTTCTTT.